This TCR beta chain was recovered during a study of T cells in Graves' hyperthyroidism and ophthalmopathy (dated by TCRdb to between 2018 and 2021). Regarding the complete study: Peripheral blood samples were taken at the time of initial diagnosis, prior to any treatment. TCR V-J signatures able to tell the groups apart were searched for in a discovery cohort of some 97 patients, of whom about 40 had Graves' ophthalmopathy and more than 55 had stable Graves' hyperthyroidism. Prospective prediction of ophthalmopathy was tested in an independent validation cohort consisting of 18 to 20 hyperthyroidism patients and approximately 16 patients who later progressed to ophthalmopathy. For training and testing, the roughly 93 patients in the discovery cohort were randomly divided in a 7:3 ratio. The study also compared thyroid tissue and blood T-cell repertoires from a handful of Graves' hyperthyroidism patients. After blood sampling, hyperthyroidism patients were treated with methimazole at a starting dose of 30 mg daily, and ophthalmopathy patients were treated with high-dose intravenous methylprednisolone. The paper describes TCR Vbeta CDR3 sequencing of 140 or so peripheral blood samples, made up of 43 ophthalmopathy patients, around 78 hyperthyroidism patients and roughly 17 progressor patients. Broader findings and caveats from the paper: In validation, progression to ophthalmopathy was predicted by the model with 70% to 71% sensitivity and just over 72% specificity, a median of around 6.5 months before onset. In cross-validation, a model built on a 13 V-J signature told ophthalmopathy apart from stable hyperthyroidism with about 90% sensitivity and approximately 84% specificity, and in testing the same model reached 80%/75%. Most expanded thyroid clonotypes (frequency above 0.001) were also found in blood, which suggests that blood repertoires may mirror thyroid immune responses. Sample size was not statistically predetermined, and investigators were not blinded to group allocation.

The TCR beta CDR3 regions were amplified from the RNA transcripts. The TCR CDR3 was subjected to a first round of RT-PCR using the HTBI primer set and the Qiagen OneStep RT-PCR kit. Libraries were constructed in a second round of multiplex PCR, after which size selection and purification were performed. The libraries were sequenced on an Illumina HiSeq2000 using paired-end 100 bp reads. The study's processing was this. SOAPnuke was used to process the raw data, throwing out any read that contained adapters or uncalled bases, had a mean Phred below 15, or lacked an exact constant-primer or identifier match. COPE v1.2.5 was used to merge high-quality paired reads, and clonotypes were defined as unique nucleotide sequences. Clonotypes were aligned to IMGT TRBV, TRBD and TRBJ reference segments using MiTCR v1.1. Only V-J combinations with frequency above 0.0001, covering about 99% of repertoires, were analysed. The TCS score was defined as the ratio of F50 (clonal expansion) to E x V (chaos), calculated using BLOSUM62-based TCRdist between CDR3 peptides within each V-J. Welch's t-statistics and random forest reduced 450 to 600 V-J features to about 12, which were used in a naive Bayes classifier (R e1071). The raw public data were reprocessed by TCRdb itself: fastp quality trimming at Q25, MiXCR clonotype calling, in-frame beta chains only. One record per CDR3 amino acid sequence lists the most common genes and DNA. The V and J calls follow TCRdb's processing rather than the paper's. The sample records approximately 400,000 distinct CDR3 sequences, more than 15% of which are singletons. The ten most abundant clones make up roughly 25% of the sample.

Hyperthyroidism patients were newly diagnosed, had a disease duration of under 2 months, and were aged 18 to 65 years. Patients with uncontrolled infections, other autoimmune diseases, pregnancy or lactation were excluded. Diagnoses were based on clinical symptoms, serum thyroxine and TRAb, thyroid ultrasound and orbital computed tomography. For progressor patients, blood was drawn at the first diagnosis of hyperthyroidism, before any ophthalmopathy symptoms had appeared. Ficoll-Paque density gradient centrifugation was used to isolate PBMCs from 8 to 10 ml of fresh peripheral blood. Patients classed as progressors first received a Graves' hyperthyroidism diagnosis and then went on to develop ophthalmopathy during follow-up. Total RNA was extracted with Trizol reagent, and quality was checked on an Agilent 2100 Bioanalyzer. The germline V gene specifies SNHLY as CDR1 and FYNNEI as CDR2. The CDR3 covers 14 residues, taking in both the cysteine and the phenylalanine. Just CDR3 DNA is preserved here, 42 bases in frame from base 1. Between the V and J ends, shortened by 7 bases and 0 bases respectively, the junction contains 9 bases.

This clonotype was counted many times. The antigen it recognizes is unknown. No per-base quality is available; no much larger clone lies one base away. This clonotype was sampled from a woman aged 18-29 years with Graves' hyperthyroidism that later progressed to Graves' ophthalmopathy. The chain links TRBV2 with TRBJ2-2; the D element might be TRBD1 or TRBD2, as each aligns at 5 bases. The specimen was blood. The bases read TGTGCCAGCACCGGGACGCCGAACACCGGGGAGCTGTTTTTT. This encodes CASTGTPNTGELFF. The CDR3 plus the reference TRBV2 and TRBJ2-2 genes for the other parts give the full variable domain: EPEVTQTPSHQVTQMGQEVILRCVPISNHLYFYWYRQILGQKVEFLVSFYNNEISEKSEIFDDQFSVERPDGSNFTLKIRSTKLEDSAMYFCASTGTPNTGELFFGEGSRLTVL.